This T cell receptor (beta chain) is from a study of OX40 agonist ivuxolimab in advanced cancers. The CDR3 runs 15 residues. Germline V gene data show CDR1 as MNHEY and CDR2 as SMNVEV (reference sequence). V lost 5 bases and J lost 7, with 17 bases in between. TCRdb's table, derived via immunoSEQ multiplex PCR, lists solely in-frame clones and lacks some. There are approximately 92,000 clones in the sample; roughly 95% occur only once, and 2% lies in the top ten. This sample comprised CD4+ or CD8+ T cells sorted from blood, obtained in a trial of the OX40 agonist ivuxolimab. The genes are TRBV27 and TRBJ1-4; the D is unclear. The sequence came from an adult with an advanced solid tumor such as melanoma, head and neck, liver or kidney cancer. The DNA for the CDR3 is TGTGCCAGCAGTACCCGTGGGAACCCTGGTGAAAAACTGTTTTTT. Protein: CASSTRGNPGEKLFF.